This TCR beta chain was recovered during a study of control samples from healthy donors and cancer patients. Clones were sequenced by immunoSEQ multiplex PCR, and TCRdb holds only the in-frame ones, with some missing. The sample carries 100,000 to 150,000 clones, over 85% recorded once. This clone was seen many times. Trimming stripped 1 base from V and 8 bases from J, with 12 bases between. There are 14 residues in the CDR3. Germline CDR1 reads MNHEY; CDR2 reads SMNVEV (reference sequence). Sequencing was carried out using PBMCs. The J gene is TRBJ2-1, the V gene TRBV27; D is perhaps TRBD2 (6 bases). This receptor was identified in a man aged 45-65 years with head and neck cancer. This CDR3 reads CASSLFGGWYEQFF. The CDR3 region has the DNA TGTGCCAGCAGTTTATTTGGGGGGTGGTATGAGCAGTTCTTC.